The TCR beta chain described here comes from a study of control samples from healthy donors and cancer patients. Assay used: immunoSEQ multiplex PCR; TCRdb lists only in-frame clones, some missing. The sample lists about 78,000 clones; roughly 91% were seen once. The sample taken for sequencing was blood. The TCR comes from a woman between 55 and 75 years old in good health.

CDR3 nucleotides: TGTGCCAGCTCCCCGGTCTGGGGAAGTGGCTACACCTTC. Its translation is CASSPVWGSGYTF. This chain uses TRBV18 with TRBJ1-2, with D uncertain. This CDR3 comprises 13 residues. Trimming stripped 6 bases from V and 7 bases from J, with 15 bases between. Germline V gives CDR1 KGHSH, CDR2 LQKENI. The variable domain in full, completed from reference TRBV18 and TRBJ1-2, reads NAGVMQNPRHLVRRRGQEARLRCSPMKGHSHVYWYRQLPEEGLKFMVYLQKENIIDESGMPKERFSAEFPKEGPSILRIQQVVRGDSAAYFCASSPVWGSGYTFGSGTRLTVV.